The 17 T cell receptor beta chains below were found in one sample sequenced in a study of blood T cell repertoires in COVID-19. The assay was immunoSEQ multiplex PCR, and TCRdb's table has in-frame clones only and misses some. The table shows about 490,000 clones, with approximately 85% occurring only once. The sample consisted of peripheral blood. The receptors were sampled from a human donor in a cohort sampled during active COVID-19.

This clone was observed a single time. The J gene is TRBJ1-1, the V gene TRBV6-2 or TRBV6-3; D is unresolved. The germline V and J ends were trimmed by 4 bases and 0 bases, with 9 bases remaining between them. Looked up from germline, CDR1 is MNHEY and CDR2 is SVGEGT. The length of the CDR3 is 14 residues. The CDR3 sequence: CASSSPPMNTEAFF. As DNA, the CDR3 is TGTGCCAGCAGTTCCCCCCCTATGAACACTGAAGCTTTCTTT.

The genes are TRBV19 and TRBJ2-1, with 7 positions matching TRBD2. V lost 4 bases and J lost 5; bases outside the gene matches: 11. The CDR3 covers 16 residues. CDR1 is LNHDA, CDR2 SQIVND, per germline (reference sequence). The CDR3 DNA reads TGTGCCAGTAGTAAGGCTTTGGGAGCGGGGAACAATGAGCAGTTCTTC. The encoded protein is CASSKALGAGNNEQFF. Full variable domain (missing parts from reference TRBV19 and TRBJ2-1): DGGITQSPKYLFRKEGQNVTLSCEQNLNHDAMYWYRQDPGQGLRLIYYSQIVNDFQKGDIAEGYSVSREKKESFPLTVTSAQKNPTAFYLCASSKALGAGNNEQFFGPGTRLTVL.

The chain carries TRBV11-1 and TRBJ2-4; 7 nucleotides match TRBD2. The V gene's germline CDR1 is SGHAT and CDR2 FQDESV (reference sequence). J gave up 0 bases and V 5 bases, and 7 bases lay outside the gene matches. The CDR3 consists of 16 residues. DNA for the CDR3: TGTGCCAGCAGCCCCCGGGAGGTACGAGCCAAAAACATTCAGTACTTC. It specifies CASSPREVRAKNIQYF.

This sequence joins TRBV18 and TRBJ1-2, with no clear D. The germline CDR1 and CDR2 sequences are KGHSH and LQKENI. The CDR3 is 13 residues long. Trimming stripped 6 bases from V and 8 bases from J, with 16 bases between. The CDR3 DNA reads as TGTGCCAGCTCTTTATCTGCCACGGAGGGCTACACCTTC. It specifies CASSLSATEGYTF. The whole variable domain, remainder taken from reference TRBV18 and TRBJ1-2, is NAGVMQNPRHLVRRRGQEARLRCSPMKGHSHVYWYRQLPEEGLKFMVYLQKENIIDESGMPKERFSAEFPKEGPSILRIQQVVRGDSAAYFCASSLSATEGYTFGSGTRLTVV.

CDR3 DNA: TGTGCCAGCAGCTTAGGGGCTAGCGGGCCACAAGAGACCCAGTACTTC. It is translated as CASSLGASGPQETQYF. The genes are TRBV11-2 and TRBJ2-5; 8 positions match TRBD2. Germline CDR1 and CDR2: SGHAT and FQNNGV. CDR3 length: 16 amino acids. V lost 1 base and J lost 2; bases outside the gene matches: 6.

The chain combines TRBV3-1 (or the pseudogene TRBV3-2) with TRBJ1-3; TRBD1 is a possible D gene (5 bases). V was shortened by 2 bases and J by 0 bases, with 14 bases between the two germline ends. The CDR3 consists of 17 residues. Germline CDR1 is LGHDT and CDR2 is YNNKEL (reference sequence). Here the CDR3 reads CASSQLLIQDSGNTIYF. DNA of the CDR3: TGTGCCAGCAGCCAACTCCTTATACAGGACTCTGGAAACACCATATATTTT.

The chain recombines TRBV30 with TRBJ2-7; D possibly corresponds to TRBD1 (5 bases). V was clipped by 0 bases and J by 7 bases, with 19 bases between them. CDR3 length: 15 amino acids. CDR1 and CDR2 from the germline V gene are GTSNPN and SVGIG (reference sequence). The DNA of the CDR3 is TGTGCCTGGAGTGTTACAGGAAACCGGCCCAAGGAGCAGTACTTC. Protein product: CAWSVTGNRPKEQYF. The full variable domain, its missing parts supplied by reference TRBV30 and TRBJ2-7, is SQTIHQWPATLVQPVGSPLSLECTVEGTSNPNLYWYRQAAGRGLQLLFYSVGIGQISSEVPQNLSASRPQDRQFILSSKKLLLSDSGFYLCAWSVTGNRPKEQYFGPGTRLTVT.

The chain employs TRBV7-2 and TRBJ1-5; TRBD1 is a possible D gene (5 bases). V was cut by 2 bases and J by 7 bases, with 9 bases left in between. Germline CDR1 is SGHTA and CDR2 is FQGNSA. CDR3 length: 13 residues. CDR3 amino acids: CASSLTREQPQHF. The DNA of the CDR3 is TGTGCCAGCAGCTTAACCAGGGAACAGCCCCAGCATTTT.

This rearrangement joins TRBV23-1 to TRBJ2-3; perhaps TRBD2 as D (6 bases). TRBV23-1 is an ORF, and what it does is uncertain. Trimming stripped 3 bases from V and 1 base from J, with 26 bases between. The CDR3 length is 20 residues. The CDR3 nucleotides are TGCGCCAGCAGTCAGAGTCCGTTCCTACGGGACTCTCCCTGCACAGATACGCAGTATTTT. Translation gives CASSQSPFLRDSPCTDTQYF.

CDR3 sequence: CASGQGTTNSPLHF. CDR3 sequence (DNA): TGTGCCAGTGGCCAGGGAACTACGAATTCACCCCTCCACTTT. The chain uses TRBV19 and TRBJ1-6; D is possibly TRBD1 (5 bases). With 8 bases removed from V and 7 bases from J, the gap between germline ends came to 15 bases. Germline V gene data show CDR1 as LNHDA and CDR2 as SQIVND (reference sequence). The CDR3 sequence is 14 residues long.

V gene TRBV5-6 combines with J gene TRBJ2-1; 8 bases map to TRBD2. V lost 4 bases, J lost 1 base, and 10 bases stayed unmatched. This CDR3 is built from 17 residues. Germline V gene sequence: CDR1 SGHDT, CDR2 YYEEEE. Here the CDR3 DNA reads TGTGCCAGCAGCCTGTGGTTTAGCGGGAATTCCTACAATGAGCAGTTCTTC. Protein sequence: CASSLWFSGNSYNEQFF.

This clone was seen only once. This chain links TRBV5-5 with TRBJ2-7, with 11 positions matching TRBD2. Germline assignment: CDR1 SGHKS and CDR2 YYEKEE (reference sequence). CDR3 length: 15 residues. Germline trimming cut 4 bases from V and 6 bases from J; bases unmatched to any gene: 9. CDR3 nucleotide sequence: TGTGCCAGCAGCCGGCCACTAGCGGGAGTTGGCGAGCAGTACTTC. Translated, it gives CASSRPLAGVGEQYF.

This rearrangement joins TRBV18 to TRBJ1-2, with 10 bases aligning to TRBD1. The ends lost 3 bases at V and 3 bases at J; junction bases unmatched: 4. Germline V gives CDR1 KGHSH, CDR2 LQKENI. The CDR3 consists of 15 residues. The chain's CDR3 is CASSPRDRGYYGYTF. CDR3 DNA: TGTGCCAGCTCACCGCGGGACAGGGGATACTATGGCTACACCTTC.

The chain's CDR3 is CASSPVEFEQFF. The CDR3 nucleotides read TGTGCCAGCAGCCCCGTGGAGTTTGAGCAGTTCTTC. The J gene is TRBJ2-1, the V gene TRBV7-2; D ambiguous. CDR3 length equals 12 residues. The germline V gene encodes CDR1 SGHTA and CDR2 FQGNSA. Trimming left V 5 bases short and J 9 bases short, with 11 bases between.

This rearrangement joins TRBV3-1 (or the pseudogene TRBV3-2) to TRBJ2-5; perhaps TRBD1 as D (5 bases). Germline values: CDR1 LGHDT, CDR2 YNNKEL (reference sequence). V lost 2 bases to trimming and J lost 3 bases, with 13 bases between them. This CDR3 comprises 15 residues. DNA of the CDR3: TGTGCCAGCAGCCAAAGCCAGGGTCTCAAAGAGACCCAGTACTTC. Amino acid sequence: CASSQSQGLKETQYF.

CDR3 nucleotide sequence: TGTGCCAGCAGCGTAGGAGGGACTAGCACCAGGTACGAGCAGTACTTC. Translating it yields CASSVGGTSTRYEQYF. The chain links TRBV9 to TRBJ2-7, with 9 nucleotides matching TRBD2. Germline trimming cut 0 bases from V and 4 bases from J; bases unmatched to any gene: 8. The CDR3 sequence is 16 residues long. Per germline, CDR1 SGDLS and CDR2 YYNGEE.

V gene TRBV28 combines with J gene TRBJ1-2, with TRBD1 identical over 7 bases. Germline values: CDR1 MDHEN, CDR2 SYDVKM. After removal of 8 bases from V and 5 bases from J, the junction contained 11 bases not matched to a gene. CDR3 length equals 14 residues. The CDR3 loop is CASGPHPGQYGYTF. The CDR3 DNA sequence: TGTGCCAGCGGACCCCACCCGGGACAGTATGGCTACACCTTC.